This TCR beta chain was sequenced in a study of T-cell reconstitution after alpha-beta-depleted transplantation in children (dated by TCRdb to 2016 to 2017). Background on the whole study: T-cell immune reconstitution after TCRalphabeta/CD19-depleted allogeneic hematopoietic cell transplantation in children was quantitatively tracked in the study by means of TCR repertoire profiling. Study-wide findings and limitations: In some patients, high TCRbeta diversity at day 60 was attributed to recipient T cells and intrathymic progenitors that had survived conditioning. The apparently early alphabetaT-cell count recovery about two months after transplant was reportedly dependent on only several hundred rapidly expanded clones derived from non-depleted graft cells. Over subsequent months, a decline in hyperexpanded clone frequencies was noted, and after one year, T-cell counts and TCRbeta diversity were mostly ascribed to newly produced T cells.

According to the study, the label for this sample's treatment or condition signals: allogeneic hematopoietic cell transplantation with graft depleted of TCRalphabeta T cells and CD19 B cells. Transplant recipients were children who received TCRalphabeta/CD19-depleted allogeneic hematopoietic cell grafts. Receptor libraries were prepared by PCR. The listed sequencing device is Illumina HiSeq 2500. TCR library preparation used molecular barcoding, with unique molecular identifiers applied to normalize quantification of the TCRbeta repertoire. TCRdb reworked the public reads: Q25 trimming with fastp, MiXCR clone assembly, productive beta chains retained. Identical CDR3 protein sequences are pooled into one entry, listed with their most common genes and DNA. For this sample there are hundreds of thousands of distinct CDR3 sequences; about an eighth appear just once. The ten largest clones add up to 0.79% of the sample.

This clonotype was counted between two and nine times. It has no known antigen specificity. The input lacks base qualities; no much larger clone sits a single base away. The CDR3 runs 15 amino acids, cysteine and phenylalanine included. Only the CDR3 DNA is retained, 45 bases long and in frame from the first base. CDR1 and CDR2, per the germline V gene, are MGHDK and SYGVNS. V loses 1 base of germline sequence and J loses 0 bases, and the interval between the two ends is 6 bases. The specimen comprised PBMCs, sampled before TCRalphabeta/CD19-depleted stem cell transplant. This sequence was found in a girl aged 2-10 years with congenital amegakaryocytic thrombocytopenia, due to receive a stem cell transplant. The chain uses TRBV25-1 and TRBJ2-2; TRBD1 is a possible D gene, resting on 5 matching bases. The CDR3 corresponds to CASSEWGANTGELFF. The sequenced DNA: TGTGCCAGCAGTGAATGGGGCGCGAACACCGGGGAGCTGTTTTTT.